Presented here are 19 T cell receptor beta chains from one specimen sequenced in a study of CD8 T cells in Susac syndrome. Random hexamers primed reverse transcription of roughly 0.45 to 1 ug RNA. TCRdb processed the immunoSEQ multiplex PCR reads anew with MiXCR; each CDR3 protein has one entry. The table records about 210,000 distinct CDR3 sequences, 95% of them present only once. The sequenced sample was CD4+ T cells from PBMCs. All receptors come from a human donor with multiple sclerosis.

This rearrangement joins TRBV20-1 to TRBJ2-2, with 11 bases aligning to TRBD1. The germline V gene has CDR1 DFQATT and CDR2 SNEGSKA (reference sequence). V shed 3 bases, J shed 7 bases, and the junction held 13 bases outside the gene matches. The CDR3 runs 17 residues. The CDR3 DNA sequence: TGCAGTGCTAGGAGGGACAGGGGGACCTTAGTCGACGGGGAGCTGTTTTTT. It codes for CSARRDRGTLVDGELFF.

The J gene is TRBJ2-1, the V gene TRBV19; a possible D gene is TRBD2 (5 bases). The V end lost 5 bases, the J end lost 6 bases, and 14 bases lay between the germline ends. The germline V gene has CDR1 LNHDA and CDR2 SQIVND (reference sequence). The CDR3 runs to 14 residues. DNA of the CDR3: TGTGCCAGTAGTTTCGACACCGCGGGCAATGAGCAGTTCTTC. Its translation: CASSFDTAGNEQFF.

The V and J genes are TRBV20-1 and TRBJ2-1; weak D call: TRBD2 (6 bases). V shed 3 bases and J shed 3 bases, with 9 bases lying between them. Germline CDR1 reads DFQATT; CDR2 reads SNEGSKA (reference sequence). The CDR3 runs to 13 residues. Here the CDR3 DNA reads TGCAGTGCTAGGGACTATTACTACAATGAGCAGTTCTTC. It translates to CSARDYYYNEQFF.

In DNA form, the CDR3 reads TGTGCCAGCAGCTTGGTGGGGGTTGCAGATACGCAGTATTTT. Translation: CASSLVGVADTQYF. The chain uses TRBV5-6 and TRBJ2-3, with D perhaps matching TRBD1 or TRBD2 (5 bases each). Germline lookup yields CDR1 SGHDT and CDR2 YYEEEE. V dropped 0 bases and J dropped 4 bases, with 9 bases sitting between them. The CDR3 sequence is 14 residues long.

This rearrangement joins TRBV29-1 to TRBJ2-1, with D tentatively TRBD2 (6 bases). Trimming took off 6 bases at V and 3 bases at J, with 21 bases between the two ends. CDR3 length: 16 amino acids. Germline V gene data show CDR1 as SQVTM and CDR2 as ANQGSEA. The CDR3 sequence: CSVPRQGEVVYNEQFF. The DNA of the CDR3 is TGCAGCGTACCACGCCAAGGGGAGGTGGTCTACAATGAGCAGTTCTTC.

V usage is TRBV7-8 and J usage is TRBJ2-4, with D perhaps matching TRBD2 (6 bases). Looked up from germline, CDR1 is SGHVS and CDR2 is FQNEAQ. This CDR3 is 14 amino acids long. Deletions cut 2 bases from V and 5 bases from J, with 10 bases between. The CDR3 nucleotides are TGTGCCAGCAGCTTAAGCGGGCCCCAAAACATTCAGTACTTC. Its protein is CASSLSGPQNIQYF. Drawing the rest from reference TRBV7-8 and TRBJ2-4, the complete variable domain is GAGVSQSPRYKVAKRGQDVALRCDPISGHVSLFWYQQALGQGPEFLTYFQNEAQLDKSGLPSDRFFAERPEGSVSTLKIQRTQQEDSAVYLCASSLSGPQNIQYFGAGTRLSVL.

The V call is TRBV7-9, the J call TRBJ2-7; D gene ambiguous. CDR3 length: 15 residues. Germline assignment: CDR1 SEHNR and CDR2 FQNEAQ (reference sequence). The V end lost 5 bases, the J end lost 5 bases, and 19 bases lay between the germline ends. The CDR3 sequence is CASSPLGEPKDEQYF. The CDR3 DNA reads as TGTGCCAGCAGCCCCTTGGGCGAACCCAAGGACGAGCAGTACTTC.

This chain connects TRBV15 to TRBJ1-1; D perhaps matches TRBD1 (6 bases). The ends were cut back, 6 bases at V and 1 base at J, with 9 bases in the middle. The CDR3 has 13 amino acids. From germline, CDR1 is LNHNV and CDR2 YYDKDF (reference sequence). CDR3 nucleotide sequence: TGTGCCACCAGAGGACAGCAGAACACTGAAGCTTTCTTT. Protein product: CATRGQQNTEAFF.

The chain uses TRBV7-9 and TRBJ2-3; TRBD2 matches 11 bases. V dropped 7 bases and J dropped 6; count of bases not matched to a gene: 6. This CDR3 has 14 residues. Germline CDR1 reads SEHNR; CDR2 reads FQNEAQ (reference sequence). As DNA, the CDR3 is TGTGCCAGCAACGCACTAGCGGGAGTGGATACGCAGTATTTT. This translates into CASNALAGVDTQYF.

The chain combines TRBV3-1 with TRBJ1-5; D unresolved. This CDR3 has 12 residues. The V gene lost 6 bases and the J gene lost 6 bases, with 9 bases spanning the gap. Germline CDR1 and CDR2: LGHDT and YNNKEL (reference sequence). CDR3 amino acids: CASSHGRQPQHF. CDR3 DNA sequence: TGTGCCAGCAGTCATGGCCGTCAGCCCCAGCATTTT.

The V call is TRBV30, the J call TRBJ1-2; D might be TRBD1 (6 bases). CDR1 is GTSNPN, CDR2 SVGIG, per germline (reference sequence). The CDR3 loop spans 14 amino acids. V was pared by 3 bases and J by 6 bases, with 17 bases between. The CDR3 sequence: CAWSLDSNINGYTF. DNA of the CDR3: TGTGCCTGGAGCTTGGACAGCAACATCAATGGCTACACCTTC.

This clonotype was observed a single time. V is TRBV20-1 and J is TRBJ2-7; 11 nucleotides agree with TRBD1. Trimming took 7 bases from V and 5 from J; bases not matched to a gene: 1. CDR3 length: 11 residues. From germline, CDR1 is DFQATT and CDR2 SNEGSKA (reference sequence). The CDR3: CSGTGGNEQYF. As DNA, the CDR3 is TGCAGTGGGACAGGGGGCAACGAGCAGTACTTC.

The gene calls are TRBV12-3 or TRBV12-4 and TRBJ1-6; TRBD1 is a possible D gene (6 bases). This CDR3 contains 16 residues. Trimming removed 6 bases from V and 6 bases from J, with 18 bases in between. The CDR3 region has the DNA TGTGCCAGCAGCTCCGGTAGTTGGGGGGCTAATTCACCCCTCCACTTT. As protein: CASSSGSWGANSPLHF.

CDR3 nucleotides: TGTGCCAGCAGTGCCATGGGGGGGGCTAGCACAGATACGCAGTATTTT. As protein: CASSAMGGASTDTQYF. V and J are TRBV25-1 and TRBJ2-3; perhaps TRBD2 as D (7 bases). CDR1 MGHDK and CDR2 SYGVNS come from the germline V gene. The CDR3 loop spans 16 amino acids. Trimming stripped 4 bases from V and 0 bases from J, with 14 bases between.

This chain uses TRBV6-6 with TRBJ1-6, with TRBD1 matching over 7 bases. V lost 5 bases, J lost 7 bases, and 8 bases stayed unmatched. Germline loops: CDR1 MNHNY, CDR2 SVGAGI (reference sequence). The CDR3 sequence is 15 residues long. CDR3: CASSGPGTVNSPLHF. For the CDR3, the DNA is TGTGCCAGCAGTGGTCCCGGGACAGTCAATTCACCCCTCCACTTT.

This chain joins TRBV6-1 and TRBJ2-3; D not certain. The V and J ends lost 6 bases and 3 bases respectively, with 10 bases between them. The CDR3 has 13 residues. Germline V gene data show CDR1 as MNHNS and CDR2 as SASEGT. CDR3 residues: CASSSARTDTQYF. The CDR3 DNA sequence: TGTGCCAGCAGCTCTGCCCGGACAGATACGCAGTATTTT.

This CDR3 is CASSPGQPAEGYTF. The CDR3 DNA reads as TGCGCCAGCAGCCCTGGACAGCCCGCCGAGGGCTACACCTTC. This chain connects TRBV5-1 to TRBJ1-2; D is perhaps TRBD1 (6 bases). V lost 4 bases, J lost 8 bases, and 18 bases lay in between. This CDR3 contains 14 residues. Germline V gene data show CDR1 as SGHRS and CDR2 as YFSETQ.

J is TRBJ2-7 and V is TRBV9; TRBD1 matches 8 bases. V trimming: 3 bases; J trimming: 6 bases; junction bases outside the gene matches: 11. The CDR3 runs 15 residues. Germline CDR1 SGDLS, CDR2 YYNGEE. CDR3 amino acids: CASSARTGLGSEQYF. The CDR3 DNA follows: TGTGCCAGCAGCGCAAGGACAGGGCTGGGGAGCGAGCAGTACTTC.

The chain is built from TRBV6-5 and TRBJ2-1, with 8 bases lining up with TRBD2. CDR1 MNHEY and CDR2 SVGAGI come from the germline V gene. The CDR3 spans 13 residues. V lost 5 bases and J lost 7; bases outside the gene matches: 4. This chain's CDR3 is CASSPGGPNEQFF. CDR3 nucleotides: TGTGCCAGCAGTCCGGGAGGGCCGAATGAGCAGTTCTTC.